The subject of this entry is one T cell receptor beta chain. These data originate in a study of cytomegalovirus exposure and HLA in healthy donors. Primers: 60 Vbeta forward and 13 Jbeta reverse. Here immunoSEQ multiplex PCR was the method, and the copy in TCRdb shows in-frame clones only, minus some. Its table records some 110,000 clones. This CDR3 has 15 amino acids. Trimming at V came to 1 base and at J to 8 bases, leaving 5 bases not matched to a gene. Germline V gene sequence: CDR1 MGHDK, CDR2 SYGVNS. The TCR originated in a man in his forties in good health and CMV-seropositive. The sample consisted of PBMCs. The chain joins TRBV25-1 to TRBJ1-4; TRBD1 agrees at 9 bases. CDR3 protein: CASSEFGTGREKLFF. CDR3 nucleotides: TGTGCCAGCAGTGAATTCGGGACAGGGCGAGAAAAACTGTTTTTT.